The clone carrying this T cell receptor (beta chain) was seen a single time. Antigen specificity is unknown. The data stem from a study of shared clonotypes between healthy human individuals. Study summary: Donors consisted of two women and three men between 18 and 49. Study observations and caveats: Clonotype sharing among donors was thought likely to change with sequencing depth.

Produced via immunoSEQ multiplex PCR; TCRdb's table is partial and in-frame only. The sample lists just over 2,000,000 clones; around 95% were seen once. The CDR3 consists of 16 residues. Germline values: CDR1 SGHNT, CDR2 YYREEE (reference sequence). The ends lost 4 bases at V and 6 bases at J; junction bases unmatched: 8. Caucasian adults residing in Nashville, Tennessee made up all the donors. This chain links TRBV5-4 with TRBJ1-6; 9 bases agree with TRBD1. The receptor comes from a man aged 18 to 30 in good health. Sequencing was performed on naive CD4+ T cells sorted from blood. Subset given: CD45RA+ positively selected. The CDR3, as DNA: TGTGCCAGCAGCGGGGGGGACAGGGTCGTTAATTCACCCCTCCACTTT. It codes for CASSGGDRVVNSPLHF. The variable domain in full, completed from reference TRBV5-4 and TRBJ1-6, reads ETGVTQSPTHLIKTRGQQVTLRCSSQSGHNTVSWYQQALGQGPQFIFQYYREEENGRGNFPPRFSGLQFPNYSSELNVNALELDDSALYLCASSGGDRVVNSPLHFGNGTRLTVT.